Here is one T cell receptor (beta chain) with its context. Its antigen is unidentified. Clones were sequenced by immunoSEQ multiplex PCR, and TCRdb holds only the in-frame ones, with some missing. The table records 60,000 to 75,000 clones, about 86% of them present only once. These data originate in a study of a mutant IDH1 vaccine in newly diagnosed glioma. Across the study: Earlier treatment was radiotherapy, temozolomide, or both, with most getting both.

General study points: Of all patients, under 95% showed vaccine-induced immune responses. Changes to the top peripheral T cell clonotypes appeared unrelated to pseudoprogression.

Trimming took 4 bases from V and 8 from J, leaving 12 bases between them. The V gene's germline CDR1 is SGHRS and CDR2 YFSETQ. The CDR3 spans 12 residues. Time point in this sample: baseline, week 1 (first vaccination visit). Treatment meaning: pre-vaccination baseline after standard-of-care therapy. The donors' diagnosis was new WHO grade 3 or 4 astrocytoma that was IDH1-mutant and ATRX-lost. Here the sequenced sample was peripheral blood mononuclear cells (PBMCs), taken from a glioma patient treated with radiotherapy, temozolomide or both. This TCR derives from a young woman with glioma. Some clones in this sample may be carry-over from other donors' samples. This chain links TRBV5-1 with TRBJ1-2, with D possibly TRBD1 on 6 matching bases. The CDR3 DNA reads TGCGCCAGCAGCCTACAGGGTGGGGGCTACACCTTC. This encodes CASSLQGGGYTF.